This record looks at one TCR beta chain sequence and its context. Its antigen is unidentified. The sample belongs to a study of cytomegalovirus exposure and HLA in healthy donors. Points from the study as a whole: Overall, roughly 170 TCR beta chains were annotated as cytomegalovirus-associated.

From germline, CDR1 is MNHNS and CDR2 SASEGT. There are 14 residues in the CDR3. Trimming took 1 base from V and 5 from J, leaving 11 bases between them. Clones were sequenced by immunoSEQ multiplex PCR, and TCRdb holds only the in-frame ones, with some missing. The data show nearly 110,000 clones, with 88% seen just once and 1.5% to 2% held by the top ten. Input material: PBMCs. The gene calls are TRBV6-1 and TRBJ1-2; no clear D gene. This clonotype originated in a woman aged 18-30 years in good health and CMV-seropositive. This CDR3 is CASSEGLTAYGYTF. As DNA, the CDR3 is TGTGCCAGCAGTGAAGGACTAACTGCATATGGCTACACCTTC.